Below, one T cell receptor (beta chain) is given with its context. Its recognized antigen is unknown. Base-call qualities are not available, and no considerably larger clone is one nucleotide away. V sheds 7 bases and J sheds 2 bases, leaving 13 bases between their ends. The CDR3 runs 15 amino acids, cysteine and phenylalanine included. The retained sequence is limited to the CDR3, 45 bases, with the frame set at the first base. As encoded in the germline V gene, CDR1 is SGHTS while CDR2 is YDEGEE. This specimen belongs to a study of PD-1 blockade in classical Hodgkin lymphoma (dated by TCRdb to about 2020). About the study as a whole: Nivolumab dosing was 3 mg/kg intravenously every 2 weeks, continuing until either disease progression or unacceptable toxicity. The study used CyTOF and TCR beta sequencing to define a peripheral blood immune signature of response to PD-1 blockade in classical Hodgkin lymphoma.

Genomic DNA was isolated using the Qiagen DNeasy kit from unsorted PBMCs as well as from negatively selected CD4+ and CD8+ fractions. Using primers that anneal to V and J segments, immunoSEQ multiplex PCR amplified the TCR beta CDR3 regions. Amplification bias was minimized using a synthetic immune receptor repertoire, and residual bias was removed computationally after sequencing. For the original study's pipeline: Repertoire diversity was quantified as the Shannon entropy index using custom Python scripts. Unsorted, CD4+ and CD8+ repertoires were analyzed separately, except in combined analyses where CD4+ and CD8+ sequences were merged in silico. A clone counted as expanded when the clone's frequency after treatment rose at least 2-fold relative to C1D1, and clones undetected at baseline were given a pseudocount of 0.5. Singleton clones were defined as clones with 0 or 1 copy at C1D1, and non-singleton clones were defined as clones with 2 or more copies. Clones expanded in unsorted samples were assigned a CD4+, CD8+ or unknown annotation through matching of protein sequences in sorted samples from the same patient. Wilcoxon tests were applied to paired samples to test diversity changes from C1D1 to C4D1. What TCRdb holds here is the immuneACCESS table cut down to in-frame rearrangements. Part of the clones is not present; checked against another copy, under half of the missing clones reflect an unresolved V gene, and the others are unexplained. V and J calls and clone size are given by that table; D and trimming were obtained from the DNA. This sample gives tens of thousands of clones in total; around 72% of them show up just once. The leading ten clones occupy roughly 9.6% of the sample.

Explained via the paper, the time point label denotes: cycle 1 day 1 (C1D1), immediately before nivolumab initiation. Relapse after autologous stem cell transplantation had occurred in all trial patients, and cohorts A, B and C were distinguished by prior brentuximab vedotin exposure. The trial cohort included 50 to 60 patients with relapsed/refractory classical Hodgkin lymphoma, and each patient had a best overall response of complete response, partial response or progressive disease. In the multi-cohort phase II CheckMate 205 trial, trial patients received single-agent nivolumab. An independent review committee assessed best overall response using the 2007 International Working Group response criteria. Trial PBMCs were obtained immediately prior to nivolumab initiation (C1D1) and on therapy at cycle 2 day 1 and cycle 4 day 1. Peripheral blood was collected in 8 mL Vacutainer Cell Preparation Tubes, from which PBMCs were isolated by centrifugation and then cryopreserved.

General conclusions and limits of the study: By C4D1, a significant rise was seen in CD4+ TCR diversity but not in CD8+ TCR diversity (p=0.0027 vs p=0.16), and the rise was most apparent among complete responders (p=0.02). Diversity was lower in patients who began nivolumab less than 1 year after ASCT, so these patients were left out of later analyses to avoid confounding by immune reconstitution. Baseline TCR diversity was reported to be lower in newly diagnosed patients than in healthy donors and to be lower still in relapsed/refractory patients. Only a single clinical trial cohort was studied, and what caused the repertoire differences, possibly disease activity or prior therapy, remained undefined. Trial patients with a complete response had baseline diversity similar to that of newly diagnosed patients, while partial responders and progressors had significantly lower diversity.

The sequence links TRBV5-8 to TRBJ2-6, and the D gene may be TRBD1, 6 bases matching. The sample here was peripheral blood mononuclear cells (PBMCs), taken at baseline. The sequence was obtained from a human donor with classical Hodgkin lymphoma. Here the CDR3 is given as CASGNRVTGANVLTF. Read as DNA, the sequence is TGTGCCAGCGGCAACAGGGTGACTGGGGCCAACGTCCTGACTTTC.